This T cell receptor (beta chain) was documented in a study of blood T cell repertoires in COVID-19. Study as a whole: Whether acute or convalescent, the COVID-19 samples came from the United States, Italy and Spain. Sources were T cells, B-cell-depleted T cells, or PBMCs; the material itself was cDNA or gDNA.

Germline V gives CDR1 LGHDT, CDR2 YNNKEL (reference sequence). The V gene lost 0 bases and the J gene lost 7 bases, with 13 bases spanning the gap. The CDR3 spans 15 residues. This clone was picked up one time. Per the authors' pipeline: Researchers report that nucleated cell counts were estimated from reference gene primer amplification. The data were produced by immunoSEQ multiplex PCR, yet TCRdb's version contains in-frame clones alone and is incomplete. The V and J calls and clone size are taken from that table; D and trimming were inferred from the DNA. This sample has fewer than 500,000 clones; about 89% occur once, and the top ten carry 4.3%.

This TCR was recovered from a woman aged 25 to 45 with acute or convalescent COVID-19. Sequenced: peripheral blood. This rearrangement joins TRBV3-1 (or the pseudogene TRBV3-2) to TRBJ2-1; TRBD1 is a possible D gene (6 bases). CDR3 DNA sequence: TGTGCCAGCAGCCAAGATCGAGGGGGAGCAAATGAGCAGTTCTTC. This translates into CASSQDRGGANEQFF.